This paragraph reports one T cell receptor (beta chain). The trim removed 6 bases at V and 0 bases at J, leaving 8 bases unmatched. Per germline, CDR1 LGHDT and CDR2 YNNKEL (reference sequence). This CDR3 contains 16 residues. The record originates from a study of control samples from healthy donors and cancer patients. TCRdb keeps only in-frame clones here, not all; method: immunoSEQ multiplex PCR. The sample yields tens of thousands of clones, about 87% seen once. The clonotype was recovered from a woman in her 70s in good health. The sequenced sample consisted of blood. The chain joins TRBV3-1 (or the pseudogene TRBV3-2) to TRBJ1-2; 9 nucleotides align to TRBD1. CDR3 protein: CASSSLTGGSNYGYTF. DNA of the CDR3: TGTGCCAGCAGTTCCTTGACAGGGGGGTCTAACTATGGCTACACCTTC.